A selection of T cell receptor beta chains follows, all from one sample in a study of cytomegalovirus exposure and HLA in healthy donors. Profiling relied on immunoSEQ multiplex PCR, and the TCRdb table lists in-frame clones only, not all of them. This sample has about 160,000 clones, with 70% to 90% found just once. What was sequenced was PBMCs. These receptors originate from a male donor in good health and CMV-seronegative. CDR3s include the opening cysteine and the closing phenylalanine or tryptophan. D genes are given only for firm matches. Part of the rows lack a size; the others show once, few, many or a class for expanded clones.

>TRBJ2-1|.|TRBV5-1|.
CASSPGRGESNEQFF
TGCGCCAGCAGCCCCGGACGGGGAGAGTCCAATGAGCAGTTCTTC
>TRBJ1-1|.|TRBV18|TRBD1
CASSPRPGTGFTEAFF
TGTGCCAGCTCACCTCGTCCCGGGACAGGGTTCACTGAAGCTTTCTTT
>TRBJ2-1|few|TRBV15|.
CATSRDMGEVNEQFF
TGTGCCACCAGCAGAGACATGGGAGAAGTAAATGAGCAGTTCTTC
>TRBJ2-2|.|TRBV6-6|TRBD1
CASAIGGTGTGELFF
TGTGCCAGTGCTATAGGGGGCACGGGCACCGGGGAGCTGTTTTTT
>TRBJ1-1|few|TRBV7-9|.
CASRSAGVGRNNTEAFF
TGTGCCAGCAGATCCGCGGGGGTTGGGAGAAACAACACTGAAGCTTTCTTT
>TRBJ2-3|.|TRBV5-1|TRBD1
CASSIGQGPDTQYF
TGCGCCAGCAGCATCGGACAGGGCCCAGATACGCAGTATTTT
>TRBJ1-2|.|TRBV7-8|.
CASSINGGRGYTF
TGTGCCAGCAGCATAAACGGAGGCCGCGGCTACACCTTC
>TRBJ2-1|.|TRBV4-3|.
CASSQDVGNYNEQFF
TGCGCCAGCAGCCAAGATGTCGGGAACTACAATGAGCAGTTCTTC
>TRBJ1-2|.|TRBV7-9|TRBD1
CASSSGTGGLGYTF
TGTGCCAGCAGCTCCGGGACAGGGGGCCTTGGCTACACCTTC
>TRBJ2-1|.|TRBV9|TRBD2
CASSVGTSGGFYNEQFF
TGTGCCAGCAGCGTAGGGACTAGCGGGGGATTCTACAATGAGCAGTTCTTC
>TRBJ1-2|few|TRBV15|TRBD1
CATSRDKGQGVGYTF
TGTGCCACCAGCAGAGATAAGGGACAGGGTGTGGGCTACACCTTC
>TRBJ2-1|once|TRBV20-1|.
CSASSVNEQFF
TGCAGTGCTAGCTCAGTCAATGAGCAGTTCTTC
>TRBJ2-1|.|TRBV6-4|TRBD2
CARRGTSGGPNNEQFF
TGTGCCAGAAGGGGGACTAGCGGGGGGCCCAACAATGAGCAGTTCTTC
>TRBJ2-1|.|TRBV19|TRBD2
CASTFTSGLYNEQFF
TGTGCCAGTACCTTCACTAGCGGACTCTACAATGAGCAGTTCTTC
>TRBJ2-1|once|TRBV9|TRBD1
CASSVGTGDYNEQFF
TGTGCCAGCAGCGTAGGGACAGGGGACTACAATGAGCAGTTCTTC
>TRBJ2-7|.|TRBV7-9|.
CASSFSQGGREQYF
TGTGCCAGCAGCTTCTCACAGGGTGGGCGCGAGCAGTACTTC
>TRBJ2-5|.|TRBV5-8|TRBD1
CASSSRQGIGETQYF
TGTGCCAGCAGCTCTAGACAGGGGATAGGAGAGACCCAGTACTTC
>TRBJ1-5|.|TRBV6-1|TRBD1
CASSEPRTGNQPQHF
TGTGCCAGCAGTGAACCCCGGACAGGGAATCAGCCCCAGCATTTT
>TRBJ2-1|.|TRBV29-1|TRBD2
CSVVTSGNYNEQFF
TGCAGCGTTGTGACTAGCGGGAACTACAATGAGCAGTTCTTC
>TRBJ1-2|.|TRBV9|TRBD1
CASSVQGDNYGYTF
TGTGCCAGCAGCGTACAGGGGGATAACTATGGCTACACCTTC
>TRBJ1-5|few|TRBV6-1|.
CASSDGYSNQPQHF
TGTGCCAGCAGTGACGGTTATAGCAATCAGCCCCAGCATTTT
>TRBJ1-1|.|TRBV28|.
CATHAAGGNTEAFF
TGTGCCACTCATGCGGCGGGGGGGAACACTGAAGCTTTCTTT
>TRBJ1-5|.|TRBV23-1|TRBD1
CASSHIDRDSTQPQHF
TGCGCCAGCAGTCATATCGACAGGGATAGTACTCAGCCCCAGCATTTT
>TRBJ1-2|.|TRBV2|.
CASGTHSTNYGYPF
TGTGCCAGTGGGACTCACAGTACTAACTATGGCTACCCCTTC
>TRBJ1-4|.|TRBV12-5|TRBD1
CASGPGADRGNF
TGTGCTAGTGGTCCAGGAGCGGACAGGGGTAATTTT
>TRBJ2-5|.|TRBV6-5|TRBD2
CASSGRRGVETQYF
TGTGCCAGCAGTGGGCGCCGGGGGGTAGAGACCCAGTACTTC
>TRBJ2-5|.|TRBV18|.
CASSPGTQQETQYF
TGTGCCAGCTCACCCGGGACACAGCAGGAGACCCAGTACTTC
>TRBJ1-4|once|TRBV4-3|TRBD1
CASSQENTGTGYEKLFF
TGCGCCAGCAGCCAAGAGAATACCGGGACAGGTTACGAAAAACTGTTTTTT
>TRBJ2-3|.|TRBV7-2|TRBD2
CASSSGTSGRAVDTQYF
TGTGCCAGCAGCTCCGGGACTAGCGGGAGGGCCGTAGATACGCAGTATTTT
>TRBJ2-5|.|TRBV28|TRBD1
CASRDRGRVETQYF
TGTGCCAGCAGGGACAGGGGGCGCGTAGAGACCCAGTACTTC
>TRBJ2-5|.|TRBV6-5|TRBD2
CASSYGRGVQETQYF
TGTGCCAGCAGTTATGGGCGGGGGGTACAAGAGACCCAGTACTTC
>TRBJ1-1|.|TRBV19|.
CASSRIRQGNTEAFF
TGTGCCAGTAGTAGGATCCGGCAGGGGAACACTGAAGCTTTCTTT
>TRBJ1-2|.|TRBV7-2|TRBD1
CASRLDGSTGSYTF
TGTGCCAGCAGATTAGACGGTTCGACAGGGTCCTACACCTTC
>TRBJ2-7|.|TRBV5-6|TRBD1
CASSFDRGQDEQYF
TGTGCCAGCAGCTTCGACAGGGGCCAGGACGAGCAGTACTTC
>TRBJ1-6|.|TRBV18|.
CASSPTRGNSPLHF
TGTGCCAGCTCACCAACCAGGGGTAATTCACCCCTCCACTTT
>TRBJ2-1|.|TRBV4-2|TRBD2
CASSQGREDTGNEQFF
TGTGCCAGCAGCCAAGGACGGGAGGACACTGGGAATGAGCAGTTCTTC
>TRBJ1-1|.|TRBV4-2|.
CASSQPGASGANTEAFF
TGTGCCAGCAGCCAACCTGGGGCATCGGGCGCGAACACTGAAGCTTTCTTT
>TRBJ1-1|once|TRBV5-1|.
CASSFFGGPNSEAFF
TGCGCCAGCAGCTTTTTCGGGGGACCCAATAGTGAAGCTTTCTTT
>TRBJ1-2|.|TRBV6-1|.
CASSDTNYGYTF
TGTGCCAGCAGTGATACTAACTATGGCTACACCTTC
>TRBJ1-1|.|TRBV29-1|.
CSAEGNRDTEAFF
TGCAGCGCGGAAGGGAACAGGGACACTGAAGCTTTCTTT
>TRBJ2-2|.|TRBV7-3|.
CASSRNRGGNTGELFF
TGTGCCAGCAGCCGTAACAGGGGAGGCAACACCGGGGAGCTGTTTTTT
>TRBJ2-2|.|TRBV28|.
CASSPNSNTGELFF
TGTGCCAGCAGTCCCAATTCGAACACCGGGGAGCTGTTTTTT
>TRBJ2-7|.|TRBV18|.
CASSPPSAQGYEQYF
TGTGCCAGCTCACCCCCGTCCGCACAGGGCTACGAGCAGTACTTC
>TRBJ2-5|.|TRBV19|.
CASSEPKSRQYF
TGTGCCAGTTCGGAGCCTAAGAGCCGACAGTACTTC
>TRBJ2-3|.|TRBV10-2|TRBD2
CASRLAGGTDTQYF
TGCGCCAGCCGACTAGCGGGGGGGACAGATACGCAGTATTTT
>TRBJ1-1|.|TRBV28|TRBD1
CASSFNRGRTEAFF
TGTGCCAGCAGTTTCAACAGGGGAAGGACTGAAGCTTTCTTT
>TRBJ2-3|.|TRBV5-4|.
CASSLAGATDTQYF
TGTGCCAGCAGCTTGGCCGGAGCCACAGATACGCAGTATTTT
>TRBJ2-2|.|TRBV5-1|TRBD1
CASSPGGTANTGELFF
TGCGCCAGCAGCCCCGGTGGGACAGCTAACACCGGGGAGCTGTTTTTT
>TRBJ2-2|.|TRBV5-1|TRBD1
CASRPPGQGSGELFF
TGCGCCAGCAGGCCGCCGGGACAGGGATCCGGGGAGCTGTTTTTT
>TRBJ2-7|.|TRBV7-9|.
CASSPPGTYEQYF
TGTGCCAGCAGCCCGCCGGGAACCTACGAGCAGTACTTC
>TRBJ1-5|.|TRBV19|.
CASWMTGYSNQPQHF
TGTGCCAGTTGGATGACAGGTTATAGCAATCAGCCCCAGCATTTT
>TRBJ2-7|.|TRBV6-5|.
CASSSHSIGSYEQYF
TGTGCCAGCAGTTCCCATAGTATCGGCTCCTACGAGCAGTACTTC
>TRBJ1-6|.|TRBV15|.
CATSRDRADSPLHF
TGTGCCACCAGCAGAGACAGGGCCGATTCACCCCTCCACTTT
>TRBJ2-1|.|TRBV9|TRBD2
CASSASGSSYNEQFF
TGTGCCAGCAGCGCTAGCGGGAGCTCCTACAATGAGCAGTTCTTC